These 16 T cell receptor beta chains originate from one sample sequenced in a study of lymphopenia after photon versus proton radiotherapy (dated by TCRdb to between 2018 and 2021). Library prep was done by the immunoSEQ multiplex PCR assay. In TCRdb, the immuneACCESS table is reduced to in-frame sequences with V and J assigned. These tables do not hold every clone; where another copy was compared, an unresolved V gene accounts for under half, and the others remain unexplained. Within this sample are some 7,000 clones, with over 65% of them counted one time only. The top ten constitute 40% to 60% of the sample. The starting material was peripheral blood, obtained from a patient treated with photon-based radiotherapy. These receptors were collected from a man aged 30 to 39 with gastric cancer.

A single count supports this clone. Germline is not matched at one junction end, which may reflect a read error. This chain links TRBV5-4 with TRBJ1-3; D is unclear. CDR1 and CDR2 from the germline V gene are SGHNT and YYREEE (reference sequence). The CDR3 runs 14 residues. The CDR3 loop reads CASSYSDSGSTIYF. The CDR3 region has the DNA TGTGCCAGCAGCTACTCAGACTCTGGAAGCACCATATATTTT.

The chain uses TRBV10-3 and TRBJ2-3; TRBD2 matches at 8 bases. The CDR3 length is 16 residues. Germline loops: CDR1 ENHRY, CDR2 SYGVKD. After removal of 6 bases from V and 6 bases from J, the junction contained 14 bases not matched to a gene. CDR3 coding DNA: TGTGCCATCAGCCTTGGGGGCGGGGGGCCGAGGGATACGCAGTATTTT. Translating gives CAISLGGGGPRDTQYF.

V is TRBV6-1 and J is TRBJ1-1; D remains ambiguous. The CDR3 has 11 amino acids. The germline V gene has CDR1 MNHNS and CDR2 SASEGT. Trimming took 6 bases from V and 7 from J, leaving 9 bases between them. CDR3 sequence (DNA): TGTGCCAGCAGAAAAGGGATTGAAGCTTTCTTT. Translating gives CASRKGIEAFF.

About this clone itself: The conserved closing phenylalanine or tryptophan is absent in this CDR3, likely reflecting a read error. The J gene is TRBJ2-7, the V gene TRBV27; D uncertain. The V gene lost 2 bases and the J gene lost 1 base, with 9 bases spanning the gap. The CDR3 is 14 amino acids. The germline CDR1 and CDR2 sequences are MNHEY and SMNVEV (reference sequence). The CDR3 spells CASSLGVNSYEQYL. The CDR3 DNA reads as TGTGCCAGCAGTTTAGGCGTAAATTCCTACGAGCAGTACCTC.

J is TRBJ2-7 and V is TRBV4-2, with unresolved D. This CDR3 spans 12 amino acids. The germline V and J ends were trimmed by 5 bases and 3 bases, with 8 bases remaining between them. Germline values: CDR1 LGHNA, CDR2 YNFKEQ. The CDR3, as DNA: TGTGCCAGCAGCTCGGACCGCTACGAGCAGTACTTC. Encoded protein: CASSSDRYEQYF.

The chain recombines TRBV28 with TRBJ2-7; 7 bases align to TRBD2. The V gene's germline CDR1 is MDHEN and CDR2 SYDVKM. The CDR3 totals 14 residues. Losses at the gene ends were 6 bases for V and 6 bases for J; bases not matched to a gene: 11. As DNA, the CDR3 is TGTGCCAGCAGCCCCATGGGAGGGCCCGTCGAGCAGTACTTC. Encoded protein: CASSPMGGPVEQYF.

The J gene is TRBJ2-7, the V gene TRBV2; D is perhaps TRBD1 (6 bases). Germline-derived CDR1 and CDR2 are SNHLY and FYNNEI. The CDR3 contains 13 residues. Trimming cost V 8 bases and J 1 base, with 12 bases left between them. The CDR3 loop reads CASEGGQSYEQYF. CDR3 in DNA: TGTGCCAGCGAAGGGGGTCAGTCCTACGAGCAGTACTTC. The full variable domain, in which reference TRBV2 and TRBJ2-7 provide the parts outside the CDR3, is EPEVTQTPSHQVTQMGQEVILRCVPISNHLYFYWYRQILGQKVEFLVSFYNNEISEKSEIFDDQFSVERPDGSNFTLKIRSTKLEDSAMYFCASEGGQSYEQYFGPGTRLTVT.

This clone occurred once. The CDR3 nucleotides are TGTGCCATCAGTGAGTCCAGGGGTGGGGTTTCTGGACTAGCGGGAGGGCCTCGGGACGAGCAGTACTTC. Its translation is CAISESRGGVSGLAGGPRDEQYF. The chain joins TRBV10-3 to TRBJ2-7, with 15 bases fitting TRBD2. CDR1 is ENHRY and CDR2 is SYGVKD in the germline V gene. The CDR3 extends over 23 amino acids. J was trimmed by 5 bases and V by 0 bases; bases with no gene match: 23.

The chain couples TRBV6-1 to TRBJ1-5; D is perhaps TRBD1 (5 bases). The V end lost 7 bases, the J end lost 0 bases, and 13 bases lay between the germline ends. Germline V CDR1 and CDR2: MNHNS, SASEGT. The CDR3 length is 15 residues. This CDR3 reads CASIWTSDSNQPQHF. The DNA of the CDR3 is TGTGCCAGCATCTGGACAAGTGATAGCAATCAGCCCCAGCATTTT.

The chain uses TRBV7-8 and TRBJ2-5; D might be TRBD2 (7 bases). The assigned J gene may be wrong: the sequence end matches TRBJ2-7 better. CDR1 and CDR2 (germline): SGHVS, FQNEAQ. CDR3 length: 14 residues. The CDR3: CASSLAGRGYEQYF. The CDR3 bases are TGTGCCAGCAGCTTAGCGGGGAGGGGGTACGAGCAGTACTTC.

This clone was seen only once. This chain uses TRBV18 with TRBJ1-5, with D uncertain. V was clipped by 3 bases and J by 1 base, with 10 bases between them. The CDR3 is 15 residues long. CDR1 and CDR2 from the germline V gene are KGHSH and LQKENI. CDR3 loop: CASSPEVKSNQPQHF. In nucleotides, the CDR3 is TGTGCCAGCTCACCCGAGGTGAAGAGCAATCAGCCCCAGCATTTT.

This rearrangement joins TRBV27 to TRBJ1-5; 9 positions match TRBD1. The CDR3 is 14 amino acids. The V gene end was trimmed by 5 bases and the J gene end by 5 bases; junction bases not matched to a gene: 4. Germline values: CDR1 MNHEY, CDR2 SMNVEV (reference sequence). The CDR3 reads CASSIQGAYQPQHF. DNA of the CDR3: TGTGCCAGCAGTATACAGGGGGCTTATCAGCCCCAGCATTTT.

The gene calls are TRBV27 and TRBJ2-1; 9 nucleotides line up with TRBD1. Germline-derived CDR1 and CDR2 are MNHEY and SMNVEV (reference sequence). V lost 6 bases to trimming and J lost 7 bases; unmatched junction nucleotides: 13. This CDR3 spans 16 amino acids. CDR3 nucleotides: TGTGCCAGCAGGTATATAGGGACAGGGATAGGGAATGAGCAGTTCTTC. This translates into CASRYIGTGIGNEQFF.

This rearrangement joins TRBV27 to TRBJ1-1; 7 positions match TRBD1. There are 13 residues in the CDR3. The ends lost 4 bases at V and 5 bases at J; junction bases unmatched: 4. CDR1 and CDR2 (germline): MNHEY, SMNVEV (reference sequence). CDR3 coding DNA: TGTGCCAGCAGTTACAGGGGAGGAACTGAAGCTTTCTTT. Amino acids: CASSYRGGTEAFF.

The rearrangement joins TRBV5-1 to TRBJ1-2, with 8 bases fitting TRBD1. The junction had 8 bases not matched to a gene; V was cut back by 0 bases and J by 4 bases. The germline V gene has CDR1 SGHRS and CDR2 YFSETQ. This CDR3 comprises 16 residues. This CDR3 reads CASSLAPTGAGYGYTF. CDR3 DNA: TGCGCCAGCAGCTTGGCCCCGACAGGGGCGGGCTATGGCTACACCTTC. The full variable domain, its missing parts supplied by reference TRBV5-1 and TRBJ1-2, is KAGVTQTPRYLIKTRGQQVTLSCSPISGHRSVSWYQQTPGQGLQFLFEYFSETQRNKGNFPGRFSGRQFSNSRSEMNVSTLELGDSALYLCASSLAPTGAGYGYTFGSGTRLTVV.

J is TRBJ2-1 and V is TRBV5-4; the match to TRBD2 covers 13 bases. V lost 4 bases and J lost 1; bases outside the gene matches: 11. Germline values: CDR1 SGHNT, CDR2 YYREEE (reference sequence). The CDR3 is 19 residues long. This chain's CDR3 is CASSHGLAGALGSYNEQFF. The CDR3 DNA is TGTGCCAGCAGCCACGGACTAGCGGGGGCCCTTGGGTCCTACAATGAGCAGTTCTTC.